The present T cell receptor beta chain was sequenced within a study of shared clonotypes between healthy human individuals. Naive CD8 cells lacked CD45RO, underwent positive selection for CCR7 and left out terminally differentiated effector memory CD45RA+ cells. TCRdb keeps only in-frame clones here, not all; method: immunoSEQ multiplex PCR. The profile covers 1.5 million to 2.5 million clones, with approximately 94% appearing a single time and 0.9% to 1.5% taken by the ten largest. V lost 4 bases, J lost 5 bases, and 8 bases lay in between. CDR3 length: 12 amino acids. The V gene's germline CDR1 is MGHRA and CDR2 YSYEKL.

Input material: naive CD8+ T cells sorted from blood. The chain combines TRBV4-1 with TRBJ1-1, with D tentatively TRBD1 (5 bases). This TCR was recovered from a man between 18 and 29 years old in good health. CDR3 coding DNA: TGCGCCAGCAGCCCGGGGGTGACTGAAGCTTTCTTT. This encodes CASSPGVTEAFF.